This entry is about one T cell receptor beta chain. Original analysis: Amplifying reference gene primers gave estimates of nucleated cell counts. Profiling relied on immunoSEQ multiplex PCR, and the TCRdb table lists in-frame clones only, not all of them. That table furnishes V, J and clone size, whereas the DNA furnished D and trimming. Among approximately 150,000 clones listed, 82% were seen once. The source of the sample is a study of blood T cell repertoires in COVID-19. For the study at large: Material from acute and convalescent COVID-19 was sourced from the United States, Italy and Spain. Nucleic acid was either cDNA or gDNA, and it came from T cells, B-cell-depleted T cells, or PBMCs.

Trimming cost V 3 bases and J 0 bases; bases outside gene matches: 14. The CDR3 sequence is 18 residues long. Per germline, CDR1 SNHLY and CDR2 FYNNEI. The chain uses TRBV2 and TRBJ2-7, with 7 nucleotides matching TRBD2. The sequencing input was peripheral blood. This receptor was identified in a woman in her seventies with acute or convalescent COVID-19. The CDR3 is CASSEATSNFIFSYEQYF. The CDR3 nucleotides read TGTGCCAGCAGTGAGGCGACTAGCAATTTCATCTTCTCCTACGAGCAGTACTTC. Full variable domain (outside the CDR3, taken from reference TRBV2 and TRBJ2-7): EPEVTQTPSHQVTQMGQEVILRCVPISNHLYFYWYRQILGQKVEFLVSFYNNEISEKSEIFDDQFSVERPDGSNFTLKIRSTKLEDSAMYFCASSEATSNFIFSYEQYFGPGTRLTVT.